The T cell receptor beta chain under discussion was sequenced for a study of blood T cell repertoires in COVID-19. Overall study: COVID-19 samples collected from the United States, Italy and Spain covered acute and convalescent phases. Sources were T cells, B-cell-depleted T cells, or PBMCs; the material itself was cDNA or gDNA.

The sample holds a few counts of this clone. The CDR3 spans 15 residues. CDR1 and CDR2 (germline): SGHNT, YYREEE (reference sequence). V was trimmed by 2 bases and J by 2 bases, leaving 10 bases between them. TCRdb's table, derived via immunoSEQ multiplex PCR, lists solely in-frame clones and lacks some. The table has approximately 230,000 clones, about nine tenths seen once. Followed longitudinally, the Seattle patients had been enrolled during active infection. The receptor's source is a woman in her 30s with COVID-19, enrolled during active disease. The rearrangement uses TRBV5-4 and TRBJ2-2; tentative D call: TRBD2 (5 bases). The sample consisted of peripheral blood. The CDR3 loop reads CASSFGITNTGELFF. CDR3 nucleotides: TGTGCCAGCAGCTTCGGGATCACAAACACCGGGGAGCTGTTTTTT.